This TCR beta chain was documented in a study of T cell changes during pregnancy in multiple sclerosis. In its sample, this clone was seen once. Profiling relied on immunoSEQ multiplex PCR, and the TCRdb table lists in-frame clones only, not all of them. The sample has 65,000 to 95,000 clones, approximately 93% seen once. The receptor was derived from a female donor in good health, enrolled as a control in a pregnancy study. The specimen was peripheral blood, collected in the second trimester of pregnancy.

The CDR3 DNA is TGTGCCAGCAGCACCAGCCAGGGGGCAAGAGAAAAACTGTTTTTT. Translated: CASSTSQGAREKLFF. V and J are TRBV5-4 and TRBJ1-4; 8 nucleotides match TRBD1. J was trimmed by 8 bases and V by 4 bases; bases with no gene match: 10. CDR1 is SGHNT and CDR2 is YYREEE in the germline V gene (reference sequence). The CDR3 totals 15 residues.